One sample yielded the 10 T cell receptor beta chains listed below, sequenced in a study of radiation and T cells in renal cell carcinoma. Generated by immunoSEQ multiplex PCR, the TCRdb table keeps only in-frame clones and is missing some. The table has approximately 150,000 clones, about 85% seen once. Time point meaning: baseline pretreatment blood. Treatment: 15 Gy SBRT to primary tumor, nephrectomy 4 weeks later. The sequences come from blood, collected from a patient whose treatment included radiotherapy and nephrectomy. These receptors were obtained from a woman aged 70 to 79 with renal cell carcinoma.

The genes are TRBV9 and TRBJ1-2; D not resolved. CDR1 SGDLS and CDR2 YYNGEE come from the germline V gene. Trimming took off 5 bases at V and 2 bases at J, with 10 bases between the two ends. This CDR3 region has 13 residues. CDR3 DNA sequence: TGTGCCAGCAGTGGTGGGCGGAACTATGGCTACACCTTC. Its translation: CASSGGRNYGYTF.

The V and J genes are TRBV2 and TRBJ2-5; TRBD2 might be the D (6 bases). V lost 6 bases, J lost 5 bases, and 16 bases lay in between. There are 14 residues in the CDR3. Germline assignment: CDR1 SNHLY and CDR2 FYNNEI. This CDR3 reads CASRKGSAGETQYF. The CDR3 coding sequence is TGTGCCAGCAGGAAGGGGTCGGCGGGGGAGACCCAGTACTTC.

The chain joins TRBV19 to TRBJ1-2; 8 positions match TRBD1. CDR3 length equals 14 residues. The germline gives CDR1 LNHDA, CDR2 SQIVND (reference sequence). V was pared by 5 bases and J by 2 bases, with 4 bases of the junction left unmatched. CDR3 residues: CASSFSGGNYGYTF. Here the CDR3 DNA reads TGTGCCAGTAGTTTTTCAGGGGGCAACTATGGCTACACCTTC.

V usage is TRBV27 and J usage is TRBJ1-1; D possibly corresponds to TRBD1 (6 bases). Germline loops: CDR1 MNHEY, CDR2 SMNVEV (reference sequence). Trimming removed 5 bases from V and 1 base from J, with 11 bases in between. The CDR3 runs to 14 residues. Here the CDR3 DNA reads TGTGCCAGCAGTCCAGGGACAAAGAACACTGAAGCTTTCTTT. It specifies CASSPGTKNTEAFF.

This clone has just a few counts. The genes are TRBV2 and TRBJ2-1, with D perhaps assigned TRBD1 or TRBD2 (5 bases each). CDR3 length equals 14 residues. Trimming removed 5 bases from V and 6 bases from J, with 14 bases in between. CDR1 SNHLY and CDR2 FYNNEI come from the germline V gene. Here the CDR3 DNA reads TGTGCCAGCAGTCCGGGCCGAGGGACCAATGAGCAGTTCTTC. This codes for CASSPGRGTNEQFF.

J is TRBJ2-5 and V is TRBV18, with D hard to call. The ends were cut back, 0 bases at V and 5 bases at J, with 7 bases in the middle. There are 13 residues in the CDR3. Germline lookup yields CDR1 KGHSH and CDR2 LQKENI. The CDR3 DNA follows: TGTGCCAGCTCACCACCATTCGGGGAGACCCAGTACTTC. This codes for CASSPPFGETQYF.

This chain joins TRBV1 and TRBJ2-7; TRBD1, the table's D call, lacks a check against the DNA. TRBV1 is marked as a pseudogene. The CDR3 sequence is 16 residues long. The CDR3 loop is CTSSQDRQGGSYEQYF. The CDR3 nucleotides read TGCACCAGCAGCCAAGATAGGCAGGGGGGTTCCTACGAGCAGTACTTC.

The CDR3, as DNA: TGTGCCAGCAGCTGGACTGCGACAGTCCAAGAGACCCAGTACTTC. Its translation is CASSWTATVQETQYF. This chain links TRBV7-9 with TRBJ2-5; D might be TRBD1 or TRBD2, each matching 5 bases. V was clipped by 4 bases and J by 1 base, with 13 bases between them. The CDR3 covers 15 residues. The germline V gene encodes CDR1 SEHNR and CDR2 FQNEAQ (reference sequence).

The chain employs TRBV6-1 and TRBJ2-7, with D possibly matching TRBD2 (5 bases). Germline V gene data show CDR1 as MNHNS and CDR2 as SASEGT. V lost 5 bases, J lost 7 bases, and 15 bases lay in between. This CDR3 contains 13 residues. CDR3 sequence (DNA): TGTGCCAGCAGTCCTAGATGGACTGAGGAGCAGTACTTC. Translation gives CASSPRWTEEQYF.

The chain employs TRBV7-2 and TRBJ2-5, with TRBD1 matching over 7 bases. Per the germline V gene, CDR1 is SGHTA and CDR2 is FQGNSA. This CDR3 contains 14 residues. Trimming took 5 bases from V and 2 from J; bases not matched to a gene: 5. The CDR3 nucleotides read TGTGCCAGCAGCCGTACGGGACAGCAAGAGACCCAGTACTTC. Residues: CASSRTGQQETQYF.